The 5 T cell receptor beta chains presented below share a single source sample, sequenced in a study of cytomegalovirus exposure and HLA in healthy donors. It was with 60 Vbeta and 13 Jbeta primers that the PCR ran. Generated by immunoSEQ multiplex PCR, the TCRdb table keeps only in-frame clones and is missing some. The sample consists of approximately 130,000 clones, approximately 80% of them appearing once. The sample was PBMCs. The receptors shown here come from a man aged 18 to 30 in good health and CMV-seropositive.

This clone was observed a few times. The chain carries TRBV2 and TRBJ1-4; 8 bases are shared with TRBD1. The CDR3 contains 13 residues. The germline gives CDR1 SNHLY, CDR2 FYNNEI. The V gene end was trimmed by 10 bases and the J gene end by 3 bases; junction bases not matched to a gene: 4. The CDR3 is CATGTGANEKLFF. The DNA for the CDR3 is TGTGCCACGGGGACAGGAGCTAATGAAAAACTGTTTTTT.

This clone was found a few times. The genes are TRBV10-2 and TRBJ2-7; the D gene is possibly TRBD2 (6 bases). With 2 bases removed from V and 3 bases from J, the gap between germline ends came to 14 bases. Germline CDR1 reads WSHSY; CDR2 reads SAAADI. The CDR3 runs 15 residues. The CDR3 DNA follows: TGCGCCAGCAGTGAGAATAATCGCGGGGTCTACGAGCAGTACTTC. Translating gives CASSENNRGVYEQYF.

Many counts were recorded for this clone. The chain joins TRBV15 to TRBJ2-1, with D perhaps matching TRBD2 (6 bases). CDR1 is LNHNV and CDR2 is YYDKDF in the germline V gene (reference sequence). The CDR3 consists of 14 residues. Trimming left V 4 bases short and J 3 bases short, with 10 bases between. The CDR3 sequence is CATSTRGIYNEQFF. CDR3 in DNA: TGTGCCACCAGCACTCGCGGGATCTACAATGAGCAGTTCTTC.

This sequence joins TRBV27 and TRBJ2-7, with TRBD2 matching 7 bases. Trimming cost V 2 bases and J 6 bases; bases outside gene matches: 7. The CDR3 sequence is 14 residues long. Per the germline V gene, CDR1 is MNHEY and CDR2 is SMNVEV (reference sequence). DNA of the CDR3: TGTGCCAGCAGTTTAGATTCTAGCGGCTTCGAGCAGTACTTC. It specifies CASSLDSSGFEQYF.

This clone was observed a few times. The rearrangement links TRBV18 to TRBJ2-5; 14 nucleotides match TRBD2. From germline, CDR1 is KGHSH and CDR2 LQKENI. The CDR3 totals 16 residues. V shed 4 bases and J 5 bases; nucleotides not matched to a gene: 6. The CDR3 here is CASSQPGLAGVETQYF. The CDR3, as DNA: TGTGCCAGCTCACAACCGGGACTAGCGGGAGTGGAGACCCAGTACTTC.